This T cell receptor (beta chain) was found in a study of OX40 agonist ivuxolimab in advanced cancers. About the study: Enrolled patients in dose escalation had cancers that were hepatocellular carcinoma, melanoma, renal cell or head and neck cancer. Whole-study results and caveats: At doses 0.1 to 3.0 mg/kg, CD4+ and CD8+ clones expanded.

The CDR3 contains 12 residues. The V and J ends lost 8 bases and 5 bases respectively, with 12 bases between them. CDR1 is SNHLY and CDR2 is FYNNEI in the germline V gene. Assay used: immunoSEQ multiplex PCR; TCRdb lists only in-frame clones, some missing. Among about 69,000 clones listed, around 90% were seen once. Comments on this clone: Its matching antigen is unknown.

The sequence was collected from an adult with an advanced solid tumor such as melanoma, head and neck, liver or kidney cancer. The chain carries TRBV2 and TRBJ2-5; D is ambiguous. The specimen was CD4+ or CD8+ T cells sorted from blood, collected in a trial of the OX40 agonist ivuxolimab. The CDR3 nucleotides are TGTGCCAGCCGAGGTAGTCTGGAGACCCAGTACTTC. Protein product: CASRGSLETQYF.